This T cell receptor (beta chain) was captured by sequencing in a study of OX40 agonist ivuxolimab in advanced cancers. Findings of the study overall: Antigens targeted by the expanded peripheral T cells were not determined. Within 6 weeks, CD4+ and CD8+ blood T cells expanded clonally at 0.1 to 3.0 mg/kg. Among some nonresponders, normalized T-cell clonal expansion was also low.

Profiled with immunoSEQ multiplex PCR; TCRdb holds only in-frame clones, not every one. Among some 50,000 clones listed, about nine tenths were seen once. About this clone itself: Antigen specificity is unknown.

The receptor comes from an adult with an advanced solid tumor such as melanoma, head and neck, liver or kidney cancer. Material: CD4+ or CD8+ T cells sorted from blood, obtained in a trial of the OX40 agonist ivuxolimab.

Here the CDR3 reads CASSMNGNTQYF. The CDR3 DNA reads as TGTGCCAGTAGTATGAATGGAAATACGCAGTATTTT. This chain joins TRBV19 and TRBJ2-3; no definite D call. This CDR3 is built from 12 residues. The germline CDR1 and CDR2 sequences are LNHDA and SQIVND (reference sequence). Trimming removed 3 bases from V and 7 bases from J, with 8 bases in between.